These 14 T cell receptor beta chains were all obtained from the same sample, sequenced in a study of identical twins. TCRdb re-derived calls from the 5' RACE reads in MiXCR, one entry per CDR3 protein. The table lists 240,000 or so distinct CDR3 sequences, around 7% of them singletons. The same sample was also used in a study of yellow fever vaccine responses in identical twins.

The sequencing sample was made of memory (CD45RO+) T cells sorted from blood. The receptors stem from a young woman in good health.

This chain joins TRBV10-3 and TRBJ2-1, with D perhaps being TRBD1 or TRBD2 (6 bases each). CDR3 length: 17 amino acids. Trimming pared 4 bases from V and 0 bases from J, leaving 16 bases between. CDR1 and CDR2 from the germline V gene are ENHRY and SYGVKD. Written as DNA, the CDR3 is TGTGCCATCAGTGGAGGAGGCGGGACAAGCTCCTACAATGAGCAGTTCTTC. This codes for CAISGGGGTSSYNEQFF.

This clonotype was seen a handful of times. This rearrangement joins TRBV6-2 or TRBV6-3 to TRBJ2-7, with 8 nucleotides matching TRBD1. The CDR3 covers 13 residues. Germline V gene lookup returns CDR1 MNHEY and CDR2 SVGEGT. V trimming: 6 bases; J trimming: 7 bases; junction bases outside the gene matches: 8. The CDR3, as DNA: TGTGCCAGCAGGCTCCAGGGGGCGCGTGAGCAGTACGTC. As protein: CASRLQGAREQYV.

This clonotype was detected many times. The chain links TRBV5-6 to TRBJ2-2; 8 bases agree with TRBD1. The trim removed 1 base at V and 4 bases at J, leaving 9 bases unmatched. This CDR3 contains 17 residues. Germline-derived CDR1 and CDR2 are SGHDT and YYEEEE. The DNA for the CDR3 is TGTGCCAGCAGCTTGTTGAGGCTCAGGGGGCGCACCGGGGAGCTGTTTTTT. Amino acids: CASSLLRLRGRTGELFF.

This clonotype occurred a few times. The chain is built from TRBV15 and TRBJ2-2; TRBD2 matches at 8 bases. The CDR3 length is 14 residues. J lost 10 bases, V lost 0 bases, and 4 bases had no gene match. Germline V CDR1 and CDR2: LNHNV, YYDKDF (reference sequence). In nucleotides, the CDR3 is TGTGCCACCAGCAGAGATAGTAGCGGGGCGGAGCTGTTTTTT. Its translation: CATSRDSSGAELFF.

V gene TRBV12-3 or TRBV12-4 combines with J gene TRBJ1-1; no clear D. CDR3 size: 11 residues. Trimming took off 9 bases at V and 1 base at J, with 6 bases between the two ends. CDR3 loop: CASQQNTEAFF. The CDR3 bases are TGTGCCAGTCAGCAGAACACTGAAGCTTTCTTT.

The chain uses TRBV20-1 and TRBJ2-5, with TRBD2 identical over 10 bases. From germline, CDR1 is DFQATT and CDR2 SNEGSKA (reference sequence). This CDR3 is 16 amino acids long. For the CDR3, the DNA is TGCTGCGCTAGGGAGACTAGCGGGTGGAACCAAGAGACCCAGTACTTC. It encodes CCARETSGWNQETQYF.

This clonotype was observed a handful of times. V and J are TRBV20-1 and TRBJ2-1; D may be TRBD1 or TRBD2 (5 bases each). The CDR3 is 13 amino acids. Germline loops: CDR1 DFQATT, CDR2 SNEGSKA (reference sequence). V dropped 4 bases and J dropped 9 bases, with 16 bases sitting between them. The CDR3, as DNA: TGCAGTGCTACCAGGCAGGGAGAGAGTGAGCAGTTCTTC. Its translation: CSATRQGESEQFF.

The table lists this clonotype with a few counts. The chain combines TRBV10-2 with TRBJ1-1; no reliable D call. The CDR3 totals 12 residues. Germline CDR1 WSHSY, CDR2 SAAADI. Deletions cut 3 bases from V and 10 bases from J, with 12 bases between. The CDR3 sequence is CASSDTERRAFF. In DNA form, the CDR3 reads TGCGCCAGCAGTGATACCGAGAGGAGAGCTTTCTTT.

In its sample, this clonotype was seen many times. This sequence joins TRBV5-1 and TRBJ2-7; 11 bases map to TRBD2. Germline V lookup: CDR1 SGHRS, CDR2 YFSETQ. This CDR3 region has 15 residues. Trimming cost V 1 base and J 3 bases; bases outside gene matches: 3. The CDR3 nucleotides are TGCGCCAGCAGCTTGATACTAGCGGGAGACTACGAGCAGTACTTC. Translating it yields CASSLILAGDYEQYF.

This clonotype occurred a few times. This sequence joins TRBV4-2 and TRBJ1-2, with D unresolved. This CDR3 comprises 14 residues. Trimming pared 0 bases from V and 2 bases from J, leaving 7 bases between. Looked up from germline, CDR1 is LGHNA and CDR2 is YNFKEQ. This CDR3 is CASSQDTGNYGYTF. Written as DNA, the CDR3 is TGTGCCAGCAGCCAAGATACCGGGAACTATGGCTACACCTTC.

This clonotype was seen only a few times. V is TRBV27 and J is TRBJ2-7; tentatively, D is TRBD2 (5 bases). The germline V and J ends were trimmed by 2 bases and 4 bases, with 12 bases remaining between them. This CDR3 has 14 amino acids. CDR1 and CDR2 (germline): MNHEY, SMNVEV (reference sequence). The CDR3 is CASSLNGVRYEQYF. CDR3 in DNA: TGTGCCAGCAGTTTAAACGGGGTTAGATACGAGCAGTACTTC.

This clonotype was seen repeatedly, ten times or more. The chain employs TRBV7-9 and TRBJ1-6; D is unresolved. V lost 2 bases to trimming and J lost 10 bases, with 12 bases between them. The CDR3 spans 14 residues. CDR1 is SEHNR, CDR2 FQNEAQ, per germline (reference sequence). CDR3 in amino acids: CASSLYLVGSPLHF. CDR3 DNA sequence: TGTGCCAGCAGCTTATACTTAGTTGGGTCACCCCTCCACTTT.

This clonotype was detected a few times. V is TRBV5-1 and J is TRBJ2-3; D unclear. Germline V gives CDR1 SGHRS, CDR2 YFSETQ. This CDR3 is 13 amino acids long. V was trimmed by 0 bases and J by 7 bases, leaving 9 bases between them. The CDR3 region has the DNA TGCGCCAGCAGCTTGGAACTGACCCATACGCAGTATTTT. Protein: CASSLELTHTQYF.

The chain is built from TRBV12-3 or TRBV12-4 and TRBJ2-1, with TRBD2 identical over 14 bases. The CDR3 has 16 residues. The trim removed 6 bases at V and 12 bases at J, leaving 13 bases unmatched. The DNA for the CDR3 is TGTGCCAGCAGATGGGGACTAGCGGGAGCCCCGTTTACGCAGTTCTTC. The encoded protein is CASRWGLAGAPFTQFF.